The 28 T cell receptor beta chains below come from one sample, sequenced in a study of cytomegalovirus exposure and HLA in healthy donors. PCR employed 60 Vbeta and 13 Jbeta primers. The protocol was immunoSEQ multiplex PCR, while the TCRdb copy is restricted to in-frame clones and leaves out a portion. The sample holds 150,000 to 200,000 clones; approximately 88% are singletons and the top ten take about 0.24%. Sequenced material: PBMCs. The receptor set was obtained from a boy younger than 18 in good health and CMV-seronegative.

The chain combines TRBV19 with TRBJ2-7, with D unclear. Germline values: CDR1 LNHDA, CDR2 SQIVND (reference sequence). V lost 4 bases and J 3 bases, leaving 13 bases between the germline ends. The CDR3 loop spans 14 amino acids. The CDR3 loop is CASSTPTERYEQYF. CDR3 nucleotide sequence: TGTGCCAGTAGTACCCCGACGGAGCGCTACGAGCAGTACTTC.

The genes are TRBV6-5 and TRBJ1-1; D not resolved. Germline CDR1 MNHEY, CDR2 SVGAGI. The CDR3 sequence is 14 residues long. The V end lost 3 bases, the J end lost 0 bases, and 8 bases lay between the germline ends. The DNA of the CDR3 is TGTGCCAGCAGTTATGGCCCCATGAACACTGAAGCTTTCTTT. Its translation: CASSYGPMNTEAFF.

This chain connects TRBV29-1 to TRBJ2-5; 9 bases fit TRBD1. The J call may be in error: the DNA end matches TRBJ2-7 better. The CDR3 contains 16 residues. Germline CDR1 SQVTM, CDR2 ANQGSEA. As DNA, the CDR3 is TGCAGCGTTGATAGGGACCGGGACAGGGACATTTACGAGCAGTACTTC. Amino acids: CSVDRDRDRDIYEQYF.

This chain joins TRBV5-8 and TRBJ2-7, with 10 nucleotides matching TRBD2. The CDR3 extends over 16 amino acids. Trimming took 3 bases from V and 3 from J; bases not matched to a gene: 9. Per the germline V gene, CDR1 is SGHTS and CDR2 is YDEGEE. The CDR3 DNA is TGTGCCAGCAGCTATTTTGGACTAGCGGATTACTACGAGCAGTACTTC. This translates into CASSYFGLADYYEQYF.

V gene TRBV5-1 combines with J gene TRBJ2-7; 10 nucleotides align to TRBD1. J gave up 2 bases and V 7 bases, and 6 bases lay outside the gene matches. Germline CDR1 SGHRS, CDR2 YFSETQ. The CDR3 sequence is 14 residues long. The CDR3: CASQTGTGAYEQYF. In nucleotides, the CDR3 is TGCGCCAGCCAAACCGGGACAGGGGCCTACGAGCAGTACTTC.

The chain recombines TRBV27 with TRBJ2-7; TRBD2 matches at 7 bases. Trimming took 3 bases from V and 6 from J; bases not matched to a gene: 5. The CDR3 is 13 amino acids. Per the germline V gene, CDR1 is MNHEY and CDR2 is SMNVEV (reference sequence). The DNA of the CDR3 is TGTGCCAGCAGTTTTGAGGGAGGGCGCGAGCAGTACTTC. Protein: CASSFEGGREQYF.

The chain carries TRBV15 and TRBJ2-5, with TRBD1 identical over 10 bases. CDR3 size: 16 residues. Germline V gene sequence: CDR1 LNHNV, CDR2 YYDKDF (reference sequence). The ends lost 4 bases at V and 3 bases at J; junction bases unmatched: 8. The CDR3 bases are TGTGCCACCAGCATCCCGGGACAGGGGTTCGAAGAGACCCAGTACTTC. As protein: CATSIPGQGFEETQYF.

V and J are TRBV28 and TRBJ1-4; D gene uncertain. Germline V gene data show CDR1 as MDHEN and CDR2 as SYDVKM. Trimming took 4 bases from V and 5 from J, leaving 11 bases between them. This CDR3 contains 14 residues. CDR3 in DNA: TGTGCCAGCAGTTCACGAAACGCGAATGAAAAACTGTTTTTT. As protein: CASSSRNANEKLFF.

This chain links TRBV30 with TRBJ2-5; no clear D gene. The CDR3 loop spans 11 amino acids. V dropped 4 bases and J dropped 3 bases, with 6 bases sitting between them. Germline V gene sequence: CDR1 GTSNPN, CDR2 SVGIG (reference sequence). The DNA of the CDR3 is TGTGCCTGGACTACTAAAGAGACCCAGTACTTC. Residues: CAWTTKETQYF.

The rearrangement uses TRBV11-2 and TRBJ2-3; D possibly corresponds to TRBD2 (5 bases). CDR1 SGHAT and CDR2 FQNNGV come from the germline V gene. Trimming stripped 1 base from V and 2 bases from J, with 16 bases between. The CDR3 covers 17 residues. The CDR3 region is CASSLGGRPPATDTQYF. The CDR3 DNA reads as TGTGCCAGCAGCTTAGGAGGGCGCCCCCCGGCCACAGATACGCAGTATTTT. The whole variable domain, filled in from reference TRBV11-2 and TRBJ2-3, reads EAGVAQSPRYKIIEKRQSVAFWCNPISGHATLYWYQQILGQGPKLLIQFQNNGVVDDSQLPKDRFSAERLKGVDSTLKIQPAKLEDSAVYLCASSLGGRPPATDTQYFGPGTRLTVL.

The V gene is TRBV15, the J gene TRBJ2-5; 9 bases agree with TRBD1. The CDR3 spans 15 residues. J lost 2 bases, V lost 4 bases, and 5 bases had no gene match. The germline CDR1 and CDR2 sequences are LNHNV and YYDKDF (reference sequence). The CDR3 is CATSTWDREQETQYF. The DNA for the CDR3 is TGTGCCACCAGCACTTGGGACAGGGAGCAAGAGACCCAGTACTTC.

In nucleotides, the CDR3 is TGTGCCTGGAGGTTACCGGGACAGGGGTTTGAAGCTTTCTTT. Encoded protein: CAWRLPGQGFEAFF. V is TRBV30 and J is TRBJ1-1, with TRBD1 identical over 10 bases. This CDR3 region has 14 residues. Germline V gene sequence: CDR1 GTSNPN, CDR2 SVGIG (reference sequence). V shed 3 bases and J 7 bases; nucleotides not matched to a gene: 8.

This chain joins TRBV13 and TRBJ1-4; tentative D call: TRBD1 (6 bases). The V gene's germline CDR1 is PRHDT and CDR2 FYEKMQ (reference sequence). CDR3 size: 14 residues. The ends were cut back, 4 bases at V and 5 bases at J, with 11 bases in the middle. This CDR3 reads CASSSQGPNEKLFF. Here the CDR3 DNA reads TGTGCCAGCAGCTCACAGGGTCCGAATGAAAAACTGTTTTTT.

CDR3 sequence reads: CASSGQGVGEKLFF. The CDR3 DNA sequence: TGTGCCAGCAGCGGGCAGGGGGTGGGAGAAAAACTGTTTTTT. The chain employs TRBV11-2 and TRBJ1-4; the match to TRBD1 covers 7 bases. The CDR3 contains 14 residues. The J segment lost 8 bases and the V segment lost 5 bases, leaving 8 bases of the junction unmatched. CDR1 SGHAT and CDR2 FQNNGV come from the germline V gene.

The chain employs TRBV19 and TRBJ2-7; D unresolved. V was pared by 6 bases and J by 3 bases, with 12 bases between. CDR3 length: 13 amino acids. Germline values: CDR1 LNHDA, CDR2 SQIVND (reference sequence). This chain's CDR3 is CASRSGGGYEQYF. The CDR3 nucleotides are TGTGCCAGTAGGAGTGGCGGCGGCTACGAGCAGTACTTC.

This chain links TRBV9 with TRBJ2-7; D is possibly TRBD1 (5 bases). Germline V lookup: CDR1 SGDLS, CDR2 YYNGEE. Trimming removed 4 bases at V and 2 bases at J, with 13 bases between. CDR3 length: 14 residues. DNA of the CDR3: TGTGCCAGCAGCTCAGGGTCCTTTCCCTACGAGCAGTACTTC. It translates to CASSSGSFPYEQYF.

This chain links TRBV19 with TRBJ2-7, with TRBD1 matching over 8 bases. Germline loops: CDR1 LNHDA, CDR2 SQIVND (reference sequence). The CDR3 has 15 amino acids. V was clipped by 3 bases and J by 5 bases; unmatched bases: 9. The CDR3 nucleotides read TGTGCCAGTAGTATGACTGGACAGGGCGTCCACGAGCAGTACTTC. Translating it yields CASSMTGQGVHEQYF. Variable domain in full (rest from reference TRBV19 and TRBJ2-7): DGGITQSPKYLFRKEGQNVTLSCEQNLNHDAMYWYRQDPGQGLRLIYYSQIVNDFQKGDIAEGYSVSREKKESFPLTVTSAQKNPTAFYLCASSMTGQGVHEQYFGPGTRLTVT.

The V call is TRBV5-4, the J call TRBJ1-1; D is perhaps TRBD1 (5 bases). V was trimmed by 0 bases and J by 8 bases, leaving 11 bases between them. Germline-derived CDR1 and CDR2 are SGHNT and YYREEE (reference sequence). The CDR3 sequence is 13 residues long. The CDR3 sequence: CASSLGPGPEAFF. CDR3 DNA sequence: TGTGCCAGCAGCTTGGGCCCAGGGCCAGAAGCTTTCTTT.

This clone was counted a few times. The chain carries TRBV27 and TRBJ1-2; 8 bases line up with TRBD1. Trimming at V came to 0 bases and at J to 6 bases, leaving 6 bases not matched to a gene. The length of the CDR3 is 15 residues. The germline V gene has CDR1 MNHEY and CDR2 SMNVEV (reference sequence). The CDR3 bases are TGTGCCAGCAGTTTATCGGTAACAGGGGGTAATGGCTACACCTTC. It encodes CASSLSVTGGNGYTF.

V is TRBV14 and J is TRBJ1-1; 9 bases are a match to TRBD1. CDR1 and CDR2 (germline): SGHDN, FVKESK. The CDR3 extends over 16 amino acids. Trimming took 3 bases from V and 2 from J; bases not matched to a gene: 7. In DNA, the CDR3 is TGTGCCAGCAGCCATCTGTTCACAGGGGGCAACACTGAAGCTTTCTTT. Protein: CASSHLFTGGNTEAFF.

This chain connects TRBV7-2 to TRBJ2-2, with D possibly matching TRBD1 (5 bases). CDR3 length equals 15 residues. Trimming removed 3 bases at V and 1 base at J, with 9 bases between. Germline V lookup: CDR1 SGHTA, CDR2 FQGNSA. CDR3 coding DNA: TGTGCCAGCAGCTTCAGGGCGCTGAACACCGGGGAGCTGTTTTTT. Translating it yields CASSFRALNTGELFF.

This clone has just one count. The gene calls are TRBV30 and TRBJ2-1; tentatively, D is TRBD2 (5 bases). The germline gives CDR1 GTSNPN, CDR2 SVGIG (reference sequence). The V and J ends lost 0 bases and 0 bases respectively, with 6 bases between them. The length of the CDR3 is 14 residues. The CDR3 nucleotides are TGTGCCTGGAGTGTGGGGAGCTCCTACAATGAGCAGTTCTTC. Translation: CAWSVGSSYNEQFF.

J is TRBJ2-7 and V is TRBV19, with a tentative D call TRBD1 (5 bases). CDR3 length: 12 amino acids. Germline V CDR1 and CDR2: LNHDA, SQIVND (reference sequence). V gave up 6 bases and J gave up 3 bases, with 9 bases separating them. The CDR3 loop reads CASSQTGYEQYF. For the CDR3, the DNA is TGTGCCAGTAGCCAAACAGGCTACGAGCAGTACTTC. The complete variable domain, with remaining parts taken from reference TRBV19 and TRBJ2-7, reads DGGITQSPKYLFRKEGQNVTLSCEQNLNHDAMYWYRQDPGQGLRLIYYSQIVNDFQKGDIAEGYSVSREKKESFPLTVTSAQKNPTAFYLCASSQTGYEQYFGPGTRLTVT.

This rearrangement joins TRBV7-8 to TRBJ1-6; TRBD1 matches at 7 bases. CDR1 is SGHVS and CDR2 is FQNEAQ in the germline V gene. This CDR3 spans 15 amino acids. V lost 0 bases and J lost 5; bases outside the gene matches: 1. This chain's CDR3 is CASSLAQGDNSPLHF. The CDR3 DNA reads TGTGCCAGCAGCTTAGCGCAGGGGGATAATTCACCCCTCCACTTT.

As for this clone: A read error may account for a junction end that differs from germline. The chain links TRBV7-7 to TRBJ2-4; 8 nucleotides agree with TRBD2. The germline V gene encodes CDR1 SSHAT and CDR2 FNYEAQ (reference sequence). There are 17 residues in the CDR3. Written as DNA, the CDR3 is TGTGCTAGCAGCTTAAAGTGCGGGGGGCCCACCAAAAACATTCAGTACTTC. Translated: CASSLKCGGPTKNIQYF.

The CDR3 DNA sequence: TGTGCCAGCAGCGTAGCTTCAGGGGCCAACTCCTACGAGCAGTACTTC. Residues: CASSVASGANSYEQYF. The chain carries TRBV9 and TRBJ2-7, with D tentatively TRBD1 (6 bases). The CDR3 contains 16 residues. The germline V gene has CDR1 SGDLS and CDR2 YYNGEE. Trimming took off 0 bases at V and 0 bases at J, with 13 bases between the two ends.

The J gene is TRBJ2-5, the V gene TRBV27; 10 nucleotides line up with TRBD1. Looked up from germline, CDR1 is MNHEY and CDR2 is SMNVEV (reference sequence). The length of the CDR3 is 14 residues. V trimming: 5 bases; J trimming: 5 bases; junction bases outside the gene matches: 5. This chain's CDR3 is CASSPGQGYETQYF. Here the CDR3 DNA reads TGTGCCAGCAGTCCGGGACAGGGGTACGAGACCCAGTACTTC.

The gene calls are TRBV7-2 and TRBJ1-2; D is perhaps TRBD1 (5 bases). Trimming stripped 3 bases from V and 2 bases from J, with 10 bases between. CDR1 is SGHTA and CDR2 is FQGNSA in the germline V gene. This CDR3 has 14 amino acids. The CDR3 protein is CASSFTQGNYGYTF. The CDR3 coding sequence is TGTGCCAGCAGCTTTACGCAGGGCAACTATGGCTACACCTTC.